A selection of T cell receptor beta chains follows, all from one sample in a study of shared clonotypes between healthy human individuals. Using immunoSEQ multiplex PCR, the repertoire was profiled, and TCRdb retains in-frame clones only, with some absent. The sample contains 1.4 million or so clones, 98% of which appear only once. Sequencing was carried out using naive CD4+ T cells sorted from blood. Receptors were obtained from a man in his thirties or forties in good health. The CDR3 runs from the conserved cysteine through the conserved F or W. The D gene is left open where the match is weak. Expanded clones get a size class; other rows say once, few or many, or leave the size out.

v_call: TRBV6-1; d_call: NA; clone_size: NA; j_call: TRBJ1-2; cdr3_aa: CASSEYGTLNYGYTF; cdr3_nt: TGTGCCAGCAGTGAATATGGTACTCTCAACTATGGCTACACCTTC
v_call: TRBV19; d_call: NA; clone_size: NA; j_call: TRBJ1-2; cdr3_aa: CASSIGGNYGYTF; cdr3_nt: TGTGCCAGTAGTATCGGGGGAAACTATGGCTACACCTTC
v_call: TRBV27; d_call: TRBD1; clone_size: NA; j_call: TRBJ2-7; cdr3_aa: CASQIRATGQGLYEQYF; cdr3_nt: TGTGCCAGCCAGATTCGAGCAACGGGACAGGGACTTTACGAGCAGTACTTC
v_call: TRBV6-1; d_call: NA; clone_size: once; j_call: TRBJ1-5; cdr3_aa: CASTIASDQPQHF; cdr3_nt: TGTGCCAGCACCATCGCCAGTGATCAGCCCCAGCATTTT
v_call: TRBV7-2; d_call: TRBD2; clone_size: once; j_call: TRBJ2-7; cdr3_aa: CASSLMAKRLAGIPYEQYF; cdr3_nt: TGTGCCAGCAGCTTAATGGCCAAAAGACTAGCGGGAATACCTTACGAGCAGTACTTC
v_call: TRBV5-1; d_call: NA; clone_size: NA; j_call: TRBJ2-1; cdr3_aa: CASSPGIGSYNEQFF; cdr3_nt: TGCGCCAGCAGCCCGGGAATCGGCTCCTACAATGAGCAGTTCTTC
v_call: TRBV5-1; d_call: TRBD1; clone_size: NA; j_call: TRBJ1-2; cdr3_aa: CASSSGQGPYGYTF; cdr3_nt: TGCGCCAGCAGTTCCGGACAGGGGCCCTATGGCTACACCTTC
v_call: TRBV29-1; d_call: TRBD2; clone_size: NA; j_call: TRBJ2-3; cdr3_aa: CSVETSGRSPDTQYF; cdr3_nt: TGCAGCGTTGAGACCAGCGGGAGGAGTCCAGATACGCAGTATTTT
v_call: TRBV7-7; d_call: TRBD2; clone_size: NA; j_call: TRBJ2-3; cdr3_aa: CASSLVQAGGVDTQYF; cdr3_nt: TGTGCTAGCAGCTTAGTACAAGCGGGAGGGGTAGATACGCAGTATTTT
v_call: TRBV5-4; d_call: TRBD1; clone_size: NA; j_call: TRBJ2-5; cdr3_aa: CASSGDRAFETQYF; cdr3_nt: TGTGCCAGCAGCGGGGACAGGGCTTTCGAGACCCAGTACTTC
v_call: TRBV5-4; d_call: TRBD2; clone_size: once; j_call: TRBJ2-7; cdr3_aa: CASSLGRRGYEQYF; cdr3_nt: TGTGCCAGCAGCTTAGGTCGGCGGGGGTACGAGCAGTACTTC
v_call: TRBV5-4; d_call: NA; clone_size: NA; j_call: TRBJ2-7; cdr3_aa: CASSSRTMGLSYEQYF; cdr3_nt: TGTGCCAGCAGCTCACGAACGATGGGACTCTCCTACGAGCAGTACTTC
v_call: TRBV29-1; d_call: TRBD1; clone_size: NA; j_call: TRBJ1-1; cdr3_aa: CSVGQGAEAFF; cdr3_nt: TGCAGCGTTGGACAGGGGGCTGAAGCTTTCTTT